The 15 T cell receptor beta chains below were found in one sample sequenced in a study of vaccination effects on CD4 cells after COVID-19. Their antigens are not known. The culture ran for about 11 days, and then CD4+ T cells were isolated. The assay was immunoSEQ multiplex PCR, and TCRdb's table has in-frame clones only and misses some. This repertoire shows about 51,000 clones, roughly four fifths found once; its top ten account for 8.6%. The specimen comprised CD4+ T cells from PBMCs cultured without peptide, sampled before COVID-19 vaccination. The receptors were sampled from a human donor who had a prior SARS-CoV-2 infection.

The gene calls are TRBV19 and TRBJ2-4; D might be TRBD1 (6 bases). Germline CDR1 is LNHDA and CDR2 is SQIVND (reference sequence). Trimming removed 6 bases from V and 6 bases from J, with 12 bases in between. The CDR3 has 13 residues. CDR3 region: CASSGRGSNIQYF. The CDR3 region has the DNA TGTGCCAGTAGCGGCAGGGGATCAAACATTCAGTACTTC.

V and J are TRBV6-1 and TRBJ2-7; 13 nucleotides agree with TRBD2. CDR3 length equals 16 residues. V shed 3 bases, J shed 9 bases, and the junction held 11 bases outside the gene matches. CDR1 MNHNS and CDR2 SASEGT come from the germline V gene. CDR3 coding DNA: TGTGCCAGCAGTGAGCAGCCATTAGGGACTAGCGGGACGCAGTACTTC. The encoded protein is CASSEQPLGTSGTQYF.

The chain has TRBV6-2 or TRBV6-3 and TRBJ2-5; D possibly corresponds to TRBD2 (6 bases). Trimming pared 3 bases from V and 5 bases from J, leaving 10 bases between. Germline CDR1 reads MNHEY; CDR2 reads SVGEGT. This CDR3 region has 13 residues. CDR3 in DNA: TGTGCCAGCAGTTATGGGGAGGTTGAGACCCAGTACTTC. Its protein product is CASSYGEVETQYF.

The DNA for the CDR3 is TGTGCCAGCAGCCACACGGAGTCCGATACGCAGTATTTT. Translated: CASSHTESDTQYF. This chain joins TRBV3-1 (or the pseudogene TRBV3-2) and TRBJ2-3; D gene uncertain. The V and J ends lost 3 bases and 6 bases respectively, with 10 bases between them. Germline V gives CDR1 LGHDT, CDR2 YNNKEL (reference sequence). The CDR3 is 13 amino acids.

The chain couples TRBV2 to TRBJ1-1; 8 nucleotides agree with TRBD1. Germline V CDR1 and CDR2: SNHLY, FYNNEI. The trim removed 8 bases at V and 1 base at J, leaving 0 bases unmatched. CDR3 length equals 12 residues. The CDR3 region is CASDRGNTEAFF. CDR3 coding DNA: TGTGCCAGCGACAGGGGGAACACTGAAGCTTTCTTT.

V usage is TRBV7-2 and J usage is TRBJ2-3, with D uncertain. Germline CDR1 and CDR2: SGHTA and FQGNSA. V lost 2 bases and J 3 bases, leaving 9 bases between the germline ends. The CDR3 loop spans 14 amino acids. CDR3 sequence reads: CASSLLDPTDTQYF. In nucleotides, the CDR3 is TGTGCCAGCAGCTTACTAGACCCAACAGATACGCAGTATTTT.

The chain's CDR3 is CASSFNRLAGDVQETQYF. The CDR3 DNA sequence: TGTGCCAGCAGCTTCAACCGACTAGCGGGAGATGTCCAAGAGACCCAGTACTTC. The chain is built from TRBV7-9 and TRBJ2-5, with 12 nucleotides matching TRBD2. Looked up from germline, CDR1 is SEHNR and CDR2 is FQNEAQ (reference sequence). J gave up 1 base and V 3 bases, and 9 bases lay outside the gene matches. This CDR3 is built from 18 residues.

The chain recombines TRBV3-1 (or the pseudogene TRBV3-2) with TRBJ1-3; 8 bases line up with TRBD1. V gave up 7 bases and J gave up 2 bases; unmatched junction bases: 10. The CDR3 covers 16 residues. CDR1 is LGHDT and CDR2 is YNNKEL in the germline V gene (reference sequence). For the CDR3, the DNA is TGTGCCAGCAACCACCAGGACAGGGCCACTGGAAACACCATATATTTT. Protein product: CASNHQDRATGNTIYF.

This clone was observed a few times. This chain joins TRBV2 and TRBJ1-5, with D unresolved. V was pared by 4 bases and J by 1 base, with 5 bases between. CDR1 is SNHLY and CDR2 is FYNNEI in the germline V gene. The CDR3 runs 13 residues. For the CDR3, the DNA is TGTGCCAGCAGTGCGGACAGCAATCAGCCCCAGCATTTT. This encodes CASSADSNQPQHF.

This clone came up a few times. The chain combines TRBV4-3 with TRBJ2-3; 13 positions match TRBD2. V trimming: 4 bases; J trimming: 1 base; junction bases outside the gene matches: 8. This CDR3 contains 18 residues. Germline assignment: CDR1 LGHNA and CDR2 YSLEER. As DNA, the CDR3 is TGCGCCAGCAGCCTGGGCTCAGGACTAGCGGGAGGCACAGATACGCAGTATTTT. Its translation: CASSLGSGLAGGTDTQYF.

The V gene is TRBV5-4, the J gene TRBJ1-2; TRBD1 might be the D (6 bases). The CDR3 spans 13 residues. Germline V CDR1 and CDR2: SGHNT, YYREEE (reference sequence). Trimming stripped 2 bases from V and 8 bases from J, with 13 bases between. The CDR3 DNA follows: TGTGCCAGCAGCTTAGAGGGGGATCGAGGCTACACCTTC. It is translated as CASSLEGDRGYTF.

This chain links TRBV11-2 with TRBJ2-1; 7 bases agree with TRBD2. There are 16 residues in the CDR3. The ends lost 4 bases at V and 6 bases at J; junction bases unmatched: 12. The germline V gene encodes CDR1 SGHAT and CDR2 FQNNGV. The CDR3 loop reads CASSSRQVAGFNEQFF. The CDR3 bases are TGTGCCAGCAGCTCCCGTCAGGTAGCGGGCTTCAATGAGCAGTTCTTC.

This chain connects TRBV4-3 to TRBJ1-6; unclear D gene. Trimming stripped 0 bases from V and 0 bases from J, with 6 bases between. In germline, CDR1 is LGHNA, CDR2 YSLEER. The CDR3 has 16 amino acids. The CDR3, as DNA: TGCGCCAGCAGCCAAGAGCCGAGCTCCTATAATTCACCCCTCCACTTT. Protein product: CASSQEPSSYNSPLHF.

This sequence joins TRBV7-2 and TRBJ2-3, with D hard to call. The CDR3 length is 15 residues. The germline V gene has CDR1 SGHTA and CDR2 FQGNSA. Trimming cost V 0 bases and J 3 bases, with 10 bases left between them. The chain's CDR3 is CASSLAGIETDTQYF. For the CDR3, the DNA is TGTGCCAGCAGCTTAGCGGGAATCGAGACAGATACGCAGTATTTT.

This chain links TRBV6-5 with TRBJ1-1, with D possibly TRBD1 on 6 matching bases. This CDR3 region has 13 residues. Looked up from germline, CDR1 is MNHEY and CDR2 is SVGAGI. With 7 bases removed from V and 4 bases from J, the gap between germline ends came to 13 bases. CDR3 sequence reads: CASNGQPSTEAFF. The CDR3 nucleotides are TGTGCCAGCAATGGACAGCCTTCCACTGAAGCTTTCTTT.